A selection of T cell receptor beta chains follows, all from one sample in a study of T-cell reconstitution after alpha-beta-depleted transplantation in children. One entry per CDR3 protein results from TCRdb running MiXCR on the PCR reads. The sample lists roughly 350,000 distinct CDR3 sequences, about 17% seen once, with roughly 41% in the top ten. Sequenced material: PBMCs, mostly from graft donor cells, taken 360 days after TCRalphabeta/CD19-depleted stem cell transplant. The receptors stem from a male patient between 2 and 10 years old who had a stem cell transplant for acute lymphoblastic leukemia, so the T cells may come from the graft donor. The CDR3 runs from the conserved cysteine through the conserved F or W. The D gene is left open where the match is weak. Clone size appears in some rows only: once, few, many, or a class for an expanded clone.

D: .; size: many; V: TRBV12-3/TRBV12-4; J: TRBJ1-5; DNA: TGTGCCAGCAGTTTAGGACAGTATCAGCCCCAGCATTTT; CDR3: CASSLGQYQPQHF
D: TRBD2; size: .; V: TRBV4-3; J: TRBJ2-3; DNA: TGCGCCAGCAGCCCTACTTTACTAGCGGGCTTCACAGATACGCAGTATTTT; CDR3: CASSPTLLAGFTDTQYF
D: TRBD2; size: few; V: TRBV12-3/TRBV12-4; J: TRBJ2-3; DNA: TGTGCCAGCAGTTTAGGGTGGGTAGCGGGAGAGAGTGATACGCAGTATTTT; CDR3: CASSLGWVAGESDTQYF
D: .; size: .; V: TRBV28; J: TRBJ2-2; DNA: TGTGCCAGCAGTTTGCAGGGGCAGAGCGGGGAGCTGTTTTTT; CDR3: CASSLQGQSGELFF
D: TRBD2; size: .; V: TRBV3-1; J: TRBJ2-7; DNA: TGTGCCAGCAGCCAGCTGTCGACTAGCAGTTACTACGAGCAGTACTTC; CDR3: CASSQLSTSSYYEQYF
D: TRBD2; size: .; V: TRBV5-1; J: TRBJ2-1; DNA: TGCGCCAGCAGCTTGGATGCTAGCGGCCGCTCCTACAATGAGCAGTTCTTC; CDR3: CASSLDASGRSYNEQFF
D: .; size: .; V: TRBV5-6; J: TRBJ2-5; DNA: TGTGCCAGCAGCGTATCCCGGGACTCAAACCAAGAGACCCAGTACTTC; CDR3: CASSVSRDSNQETQYF
D: TRBD1; size: few; V: TRBV7-8; J: TRBJ2-7; DNA: TGTGCCAGCAGCTTCATAAGTACCGGGACAGGGACCCACGAGCAGTACTTC; CDR3: CASSFISTGTGTHEQYF
D: TRBD1; size: many; V: TRBV6-1; J: TRBJ1-2; DNA: TGTGCCAGCAGTCCGGACAGGGGGAACTATGGCTACACCTTC; CDR3: CASSPDRGNYGYTF
D: TRBD2; size: .; V: TRBV28; J: TRBJ2-1; DNA: TGTGCCAGCGTTAGCGGGAGCCGGGTTCAGTTCTTC; CDR3: CASVSGSRVQFF
D: TRBD1; size: many; V: TRBV12-3/TRBV12-4; J: TRBJ2-7; DNA: TGCGCCAGCAGCCGGACAGGCTACGAGCAGTACTTC; CDR3: CASSRTGYEQYF
D: .; size: few; V: TRBV9; J: TRBJ2-5; DNA: TGTGCCAGCAGCGTAGGTGCGGTAGGGAGGGAGACCCAGTACTTC; CDR3: CASSVGAVGRETQYF
D: .; size: .; V: TRBV5-4; J: TRBJ2-1; DNA: TGTGCCAGCAGCTTAACCGGACCATTTTACAATGAGCAGTTCTTC; CDR3: CASSLTGPFYNEQFF
D: .; size: few; V: TRBV4-3; J: TRBJ2-7; DNA: TGCGCCAGCAGCCAAGTCACAGGGCCGACCTACGAGCAGTACTTC; CDR3: CASSQVTGPTYEQYF
D: TRBD2; size: .; V: TRBV4-3; J: TRBJ2-7; DNA: TGCGCCAGCAGCCAAGATTCCTACGTAGCGGGACTTTCCCACGAGCAGTACTTC; CDR3: CASSQDSYVAGLSHEQYF
D: TRBD2; size: many; V: TRBV12-3/TRBV12-4; J: TRBJ2-5; DNA: TGTGCCAGCAGTTCGATAGAGGGACTAGCGCAAGAGACCCAGTACTTC; CDR3: CASSSIEGLAQETQYF
D: .; size: many; V: TRBV30; J: TRBJ2-3; DNA: TGTGCCTGGGGGTATCAGGGGATACGCACAGATACGCAGTATTTT; CDR3: CAWGYQGIRTDTQYF
D: TRBD1; size: .; V: TRBV15; J: TRBJ1-4; DNA: TGTGCCACCAGCAGCCGACAGGGAAGGAGTGAAAAACTGTTTTTT; CDR3: CATSSRQGRSEKLFF